These 6 T cell receptor beta chains were all obtained from the same sample, sequenced in a study of T-cell reconstitution after alpha-beta-depleted transplantation in children listed by TCRdb under 2016. The library was generated by PCR. The sequencer listed for this sample is Illumina HiSeq 2500. Molecular barcoding was employed in the preparation of TCR libraries, with unique molecular identifiers being used to normalize TCRbeta repertoire quantification. TCRdb reanalyzed the raw reads on its own, using fastp at Q25 for trimming and MiXCR for clone calling, and kept in-frame beta chains. Identical CDR3 protein sequences are pooled into one entry, listed with their most common genes and DNA. The table for this sample lists 200,000 to 300,000 distinct CDR3 sequences; roughly a quarter of them were counted only once. The ten largest account for about 5% of the sample. The treatment or condition label here, explained by the study, means: allogeneic hematopoietic cell transplantation with graft depleted of TCRalphabeta T cells and CD19 B cells.

Sequenced material: PBMCs, mostly from graft donor cells, taken 360 days after TCRalphabeta/CD19-depleted stem cell transplant. All receptors come from a female patient younger than 10 who had a stem cell transplant for congenital amegakaryocytic thrombocytopenia, so the T cells may come from the graft donor.

The sample holds many counts of this clonotype. The chain is built from TRBV12-3 or TRBV12-4 and TRBJ2-5; 8 bases align to TRBD2. The CDR3 consists of 14 residues. J gave up 7 bases and V 3 bases, and 7 bases lay outside the gene matches. CDR3 region: CASSLGGGSRTQYF. CDR3 coding DNA: TGTGCCAGCAGTTTGGGCGGGGGGTCCCGGACCCAGTACTTC.

This clonotype was recorded many times. The rearrangement links TRBV3-1 to TRBJ2-3; D unresolved. The V gene's germline CDR1 is LGHDT and CDR2 YNNKEL (reference sequence). The V gene lost 0 bases and the J gene lost 7 bases, with 11 bases spanning the gap. The CDR3 extends over 14 amino acids. The CDR3 here is CASSQDLGSNTQYF. CDR3 nucleotide sequence: TGTGCCAGCAGCCAAGATTTGGGCAGTAATACGCAGTATTTT.

V and J are TRBV12-5 and TRBJ2-1; tentative D call: TRBD2 (6 bases). The CDR3 has 15 residues. The V end was cut by 0 bases, the J end by 9 bases, with 15 bases between. Germline assignment: CDR1 LGHNT and CDR2 FRNRAP. Written as DNA, the CDR3 is TGTGCTAGTGGTTTGGTACTGGGTCCCGGGAGTGAGCAGTTCTTC. Translating it yields CASGLVLGPGSEQFF.

The table lists this clonotype with a few counts. V usage is TRBV20-1 and J usage is TRBJ1-1; no firm D call. The germline V and J ends were trimmed by 3 bases and 2 bases, with 7 bases remaining between them. This CDR3 has 12 residues. Germline V lookup: CDR1 DFQATT, CDR2 SNEGSKA (reference sequence). The CDR3 protein is CSARTDNTEAFF. The CDR3, as DNA: TGCAGTGCTAGGACGGATAACACTGAAGCTTTCTTT.

This clonotype was counted ten times or more. The gene calls are TRBV20-1 and TRBJ2-1, with D possibly TRBD1 on 6 matching bases. The germline V gene has CDR1 DFQATT and CDR2 SNEGSKA (reference sequence). V lost 3 bases to trimming and J lost 7 bases, with 16 bases between them. CDR3 length equals 14 residues. CDR3 region: CSASRVRTGNEQFF. CDR3 in DNA: TGCAGTGCTAGTCGGGTGCGCACAGGGAATGAGCAGTTCTTC.

At least ten counts were recorded for this clonotype. The chain joins TRBV5-1 to TRBJ2-7; D is perhaps TRBD1 (6 bases). Trimming pared 3 bases from V and 1 base from J, leaving 8 bases between. In germline, CDR1 is SGHRS, CDR2 YFSETQ. The CDR3 has 13 residues. CDR3 in DNA: TGCGCCAGCAGCTCGGACAGTTCCTACGAGCAGTACTTC. This codes for CASSSDSSYEQYF.